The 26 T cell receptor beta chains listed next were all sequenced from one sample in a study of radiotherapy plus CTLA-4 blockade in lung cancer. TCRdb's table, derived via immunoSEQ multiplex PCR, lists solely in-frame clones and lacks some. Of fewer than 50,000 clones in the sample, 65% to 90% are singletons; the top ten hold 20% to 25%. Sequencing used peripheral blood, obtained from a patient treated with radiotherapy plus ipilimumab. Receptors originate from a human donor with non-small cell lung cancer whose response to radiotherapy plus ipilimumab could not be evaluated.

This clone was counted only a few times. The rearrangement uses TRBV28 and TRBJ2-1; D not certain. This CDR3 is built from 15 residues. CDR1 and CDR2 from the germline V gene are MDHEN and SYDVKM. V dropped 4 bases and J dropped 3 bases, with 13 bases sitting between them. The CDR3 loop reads CASSSPVQIYNEQFF. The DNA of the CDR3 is TGTGCCAGCAGTTCCCCGGTACAGATCTACAATGAGCAGTTCTTC.

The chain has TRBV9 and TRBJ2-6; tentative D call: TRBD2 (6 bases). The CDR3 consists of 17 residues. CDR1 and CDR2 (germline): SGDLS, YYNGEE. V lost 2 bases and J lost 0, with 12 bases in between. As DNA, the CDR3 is TGTGCCAGCAGCGTCCTGGGGGGAGGCTCTGGGGCCAACGTCCTGACTTTC. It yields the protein CASSVLGGGSGANVLTF.

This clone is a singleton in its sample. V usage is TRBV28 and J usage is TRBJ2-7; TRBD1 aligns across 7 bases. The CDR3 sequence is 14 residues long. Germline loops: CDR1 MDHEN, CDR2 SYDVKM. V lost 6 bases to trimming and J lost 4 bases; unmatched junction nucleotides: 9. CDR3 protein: CASSLTGYFYEQYF. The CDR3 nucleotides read TGTGCCAGCAGCCTGACAGGGTACTTTTACGAGCAGTACTTC.

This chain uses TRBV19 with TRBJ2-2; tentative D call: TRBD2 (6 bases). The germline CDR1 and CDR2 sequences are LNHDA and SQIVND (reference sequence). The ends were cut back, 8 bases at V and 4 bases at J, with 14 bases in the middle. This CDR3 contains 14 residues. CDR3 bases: TGTGCCAGTCTAACGGGAGATCGCACCGGGGAGCTGTTTTTT. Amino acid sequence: CASLTGDRTGELFF.

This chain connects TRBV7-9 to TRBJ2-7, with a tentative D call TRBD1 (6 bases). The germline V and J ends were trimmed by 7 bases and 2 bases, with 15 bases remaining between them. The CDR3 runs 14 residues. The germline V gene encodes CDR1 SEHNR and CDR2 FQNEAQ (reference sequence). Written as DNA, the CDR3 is TGTGCCAGCAATGAGGTGACAGGACCCTACGAGCAGTACTTC. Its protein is CASNEVTGPYEQYF.

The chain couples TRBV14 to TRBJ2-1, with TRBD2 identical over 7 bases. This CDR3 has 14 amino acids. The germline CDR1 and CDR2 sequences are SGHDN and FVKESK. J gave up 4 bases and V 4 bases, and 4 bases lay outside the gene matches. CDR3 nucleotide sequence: TGTGCCAGCAGCCTAGGCGGGAGATACAATGAGCAGTTCTTC. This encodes CASSLGGRYNEQFF.

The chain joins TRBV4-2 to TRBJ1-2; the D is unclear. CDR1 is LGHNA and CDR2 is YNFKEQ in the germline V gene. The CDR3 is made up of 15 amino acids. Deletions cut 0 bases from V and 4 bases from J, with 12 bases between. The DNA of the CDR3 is TGTGCCAGCAGCCAAGAAGTTCGGGAGGGCTATGGCTACACCTTC. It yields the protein CASSQEVREGYGYTF.

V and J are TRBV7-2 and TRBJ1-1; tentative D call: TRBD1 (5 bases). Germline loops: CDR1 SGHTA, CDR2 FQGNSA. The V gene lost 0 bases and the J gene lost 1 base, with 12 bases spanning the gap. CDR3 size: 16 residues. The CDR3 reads CASSLALQGENTEAFF. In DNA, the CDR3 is TGTGCCAGCAGCTTAGCGCTCCAGGGCGAGAACACTGAAGCTTTCTTT.

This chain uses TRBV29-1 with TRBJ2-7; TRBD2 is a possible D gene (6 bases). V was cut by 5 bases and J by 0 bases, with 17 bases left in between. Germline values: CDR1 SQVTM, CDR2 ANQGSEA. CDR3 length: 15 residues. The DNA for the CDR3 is TGCAGCGTTTTGGGGGGAGACCTGAGCTCCTACGAGCAGTACTTC. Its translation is CSVLGGDLSSYEQYF.

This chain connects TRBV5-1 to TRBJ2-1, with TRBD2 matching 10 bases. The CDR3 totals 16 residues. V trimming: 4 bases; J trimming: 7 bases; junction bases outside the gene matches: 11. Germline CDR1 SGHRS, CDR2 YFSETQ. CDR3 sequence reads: CASSPHLAGAQNEQFF. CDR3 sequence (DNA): TGCGCCAGCAGCCCGCACCTAGCGGGGGCTCAGAATGAGCAGTTCTTC.

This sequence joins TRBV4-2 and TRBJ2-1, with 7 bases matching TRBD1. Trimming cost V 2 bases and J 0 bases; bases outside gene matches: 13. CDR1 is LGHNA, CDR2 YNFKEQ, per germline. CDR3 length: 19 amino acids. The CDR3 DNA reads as TGTGCCAGCAGCCAAAGGGGGCCCGTCTCAGAAAGCTCCTACAATGAGCAGTTCTTC. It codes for CASSQRGPVSESSYNEQFF.

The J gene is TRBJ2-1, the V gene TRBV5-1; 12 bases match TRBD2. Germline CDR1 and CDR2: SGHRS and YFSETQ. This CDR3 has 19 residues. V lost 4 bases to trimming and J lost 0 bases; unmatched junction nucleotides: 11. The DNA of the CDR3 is TGCGCCAGCAGCGAAGGACGACTAGCGGGAGCTGGCTCCTACAATGAGCAGTTCTTC. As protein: CASSEGRLAGAGSYNEQFF.

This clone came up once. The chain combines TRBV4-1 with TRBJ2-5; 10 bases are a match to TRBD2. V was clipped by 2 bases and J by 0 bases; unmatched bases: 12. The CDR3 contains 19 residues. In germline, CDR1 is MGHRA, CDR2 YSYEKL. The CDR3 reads CASSQKVILGTSDQETQYF. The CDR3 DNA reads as TGCGCCAGCAGCCAAAAAGTTATCCTGGGGACTAGCGACCAAGAGACCCAGTACTTC.

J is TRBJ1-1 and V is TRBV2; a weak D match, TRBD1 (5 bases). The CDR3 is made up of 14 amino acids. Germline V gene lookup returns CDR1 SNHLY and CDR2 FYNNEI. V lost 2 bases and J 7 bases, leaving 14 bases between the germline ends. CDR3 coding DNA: TGTGCCAGCAGTGAAACAGGTCCTACCGGTGAAGCTTTCTTT. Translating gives CASSETGPTGEAFF.

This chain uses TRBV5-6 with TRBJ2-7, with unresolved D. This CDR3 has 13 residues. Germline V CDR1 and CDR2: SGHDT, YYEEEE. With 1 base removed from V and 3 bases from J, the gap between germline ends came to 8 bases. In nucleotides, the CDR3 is TGTGCCAGCAGCTTGATCACGAGCTACGAGCAGTACTTC. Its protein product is CASSLITSYEQYF.

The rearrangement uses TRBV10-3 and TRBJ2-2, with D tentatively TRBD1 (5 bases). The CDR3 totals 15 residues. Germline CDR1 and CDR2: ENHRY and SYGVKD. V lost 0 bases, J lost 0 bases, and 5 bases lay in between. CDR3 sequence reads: CAISESGANTGELFF. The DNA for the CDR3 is TGTGCCATCAGTGAGTCAGGGGCGAACACCGGGGAGCTGTTTTTT.

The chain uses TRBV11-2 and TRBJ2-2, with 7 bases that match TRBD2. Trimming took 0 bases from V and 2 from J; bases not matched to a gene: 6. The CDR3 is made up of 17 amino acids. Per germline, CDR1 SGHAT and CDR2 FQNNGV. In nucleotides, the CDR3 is TGTGCCAGCAGCTTAGACTGGAGACTAGCTAACACCGGGGAGCTGTTTTTT. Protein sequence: CASSLDWRLANTGELFF.

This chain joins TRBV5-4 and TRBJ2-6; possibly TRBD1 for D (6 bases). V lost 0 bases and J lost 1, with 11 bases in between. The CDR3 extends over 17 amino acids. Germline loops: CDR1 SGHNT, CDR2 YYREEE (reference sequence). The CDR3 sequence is CASSLGDTLSGANVLTF. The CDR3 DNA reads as TGTGCCAGCAGCTTGGGGGACACCCTTTCTGGGGCCAACGTCCTGACTTTC.

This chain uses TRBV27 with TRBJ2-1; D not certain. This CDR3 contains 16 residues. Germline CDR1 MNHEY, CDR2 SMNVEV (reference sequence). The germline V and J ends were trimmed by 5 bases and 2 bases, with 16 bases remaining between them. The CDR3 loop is CASSPPRAGPYNEQFF. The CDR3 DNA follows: TGTGCCAGCAGTCCCCCCCGAGCAGGTCCCTACAATGAGCAGTTCTTC.

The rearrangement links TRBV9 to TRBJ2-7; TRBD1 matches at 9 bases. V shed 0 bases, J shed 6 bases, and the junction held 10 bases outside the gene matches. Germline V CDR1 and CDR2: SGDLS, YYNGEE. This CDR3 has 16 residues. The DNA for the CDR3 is TGTGCCAGCAGCGTAGGGGGGGGGACAGGGTTCTCCGAGCAGTACTTC. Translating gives CASSVGGGTGFSEQYF.

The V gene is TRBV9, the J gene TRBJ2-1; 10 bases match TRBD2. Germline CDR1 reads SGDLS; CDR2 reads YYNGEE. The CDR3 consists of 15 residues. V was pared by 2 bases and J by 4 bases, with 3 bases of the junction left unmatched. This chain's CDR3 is CASSVGAGGYNEQFF. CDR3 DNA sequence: TGTGCCAGCAGCGTGGGAGCGGGAGGGTACAATGAGCAGTTCTTC.

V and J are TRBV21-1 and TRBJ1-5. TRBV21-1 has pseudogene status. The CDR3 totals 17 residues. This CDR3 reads CAISSLTDSTLNQPQHF. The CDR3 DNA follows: TGTGCCATCAGCAGCCTCACGGACTCGACTCTGAATCAGCCCCAGCATTTT.

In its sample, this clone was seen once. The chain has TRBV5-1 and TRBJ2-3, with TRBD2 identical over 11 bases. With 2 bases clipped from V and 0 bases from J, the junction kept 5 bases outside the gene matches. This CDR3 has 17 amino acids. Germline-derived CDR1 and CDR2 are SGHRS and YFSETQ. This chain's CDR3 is CASSLGGLAASTDTQYF. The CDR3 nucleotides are TGCGCCAGCAGCTTAGGGGGACTAGCGGCTAGCACAGATACGCAGTATTTT.

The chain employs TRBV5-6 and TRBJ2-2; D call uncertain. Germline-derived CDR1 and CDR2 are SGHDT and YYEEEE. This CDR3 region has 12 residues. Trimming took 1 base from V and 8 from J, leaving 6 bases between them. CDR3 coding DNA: TGTGCCAGCAGCTTGTATGTGGGGGAGCTGTTTTTT. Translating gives CASSLYVGELFF.

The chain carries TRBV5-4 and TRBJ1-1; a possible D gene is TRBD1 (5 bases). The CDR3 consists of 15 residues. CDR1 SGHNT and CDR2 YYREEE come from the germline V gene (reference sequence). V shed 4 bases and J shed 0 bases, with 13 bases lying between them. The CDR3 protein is CASSLGQDMNTEAFF. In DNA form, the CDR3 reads TGTGCCAGCAGCCTAGGGCAGGACATGAACACTGAAGCTTTCTTT. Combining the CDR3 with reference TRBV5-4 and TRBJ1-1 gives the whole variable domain ETGVTQSPTHLIKTRGQQVTLRCSSQSGHNTVSWYQQALGQGPQFIFQYYREEENGRGNFPPRFSGLQFPNYSSELNVNALELDDSALYLCASSLGQDMNTEAFFGQGTRLTVV.

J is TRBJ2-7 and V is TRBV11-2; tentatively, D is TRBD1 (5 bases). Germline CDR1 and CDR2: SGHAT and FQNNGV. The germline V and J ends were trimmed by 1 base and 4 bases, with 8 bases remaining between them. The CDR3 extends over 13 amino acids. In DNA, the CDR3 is TGTGCCAGCAGCTTAGGCAGGGTGTACGAGCAGTACTTC. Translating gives CASSLGRVYEQYF.